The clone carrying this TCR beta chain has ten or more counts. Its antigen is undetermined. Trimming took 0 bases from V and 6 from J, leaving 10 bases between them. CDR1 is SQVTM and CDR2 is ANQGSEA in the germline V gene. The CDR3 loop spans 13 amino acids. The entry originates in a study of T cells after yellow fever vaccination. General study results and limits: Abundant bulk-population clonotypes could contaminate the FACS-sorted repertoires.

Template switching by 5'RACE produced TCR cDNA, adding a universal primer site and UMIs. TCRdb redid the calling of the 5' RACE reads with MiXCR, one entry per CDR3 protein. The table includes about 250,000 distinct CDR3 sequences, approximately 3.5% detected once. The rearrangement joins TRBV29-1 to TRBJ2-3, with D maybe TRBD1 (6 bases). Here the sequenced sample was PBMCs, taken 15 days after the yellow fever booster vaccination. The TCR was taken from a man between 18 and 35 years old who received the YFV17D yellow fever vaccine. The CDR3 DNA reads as TGCAGCGTTGAAGATGGGGGCTCGGATACGCAGTATTTT. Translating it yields CSVEDGGSDTQYF.